Included here is one TCR beta chain sequence, with context. Its target is unknown. This entry is derived from a study of shared clonotypes between healthy human individuals. Background on the study: Donors had three CD4 naive, three CD4 memory, two CD8 naive and one CD8 memory plate apiece. Findings and limits, study-wide: In the sorted subsets, rarefaction showed sequencing was incomplete despite large depth. With four donors compared, about 5% of naive CD4 clonotypes were shared.

Donors, healthy HIV-negative adults, lacked recent acute infections or vaccinations. Assay: immunoSEQ multiplex PCR; the TCRdb copy retains only in-frame clones and omits some. The data show about 680,000 clones, roughly 70% seen once. The V and J ends lost 4 bases and 4 bases, in that order; junction bases with no gene match: 5. This CDR3 region has 14 residues. Per the germline V gene, CDR1 is SGHRS and CDR2 is YFSETQ. This TCR derives from a woman aged 25 to 39 in good health. The chain couples TRBV5-1 to TRBJ1-3, with TRBD1 matching 7 bases. Sequences were obtained from memory CD4+ T cells sorted from blood. Described subset: CD45RA-negative fraction. CDR3 amino acids: CASSGGTAGNTIYF. The CDR3 region has the DNA TGCGCCAGCAGCGGGGGGACAGCCGGAAACACCATATATTTT.